Below, one T cell receptor beta chain is given with its context. Its antigen is not known. Primers for the PCR totalled 60 Vbeta and 13 Jbeta. TCRdb keeps only in-frame clones here, not all; method: immunoSEQ multiplex PCR. The sample shows 55,000 to 80,000 clones, about 77% of them seen only once. This CDR3 is built from 16 residues. Trimming cost V 4 bases and J 0 bases; bases outside gene matches: 9. CDR1 SGHAT and CDR2 FQNNGV come from the germline V gene. This sample is part of a study of cytomegalovirus exposure and HLA in healthy donors. Whole-study results and caveats: Fewer N-insertions (relative to the 666-donor mean) were reportedly seen in an Asian-associated ancestry cluster in a later analysis. Diagnosis of cytomegalovirus status made by the classifier reportedly showed high specificity and sensitivity. The authors later found TCR association rates varying by HLA locus, with DRB1 most and HLA-C fewest.

This TCR was sampled from a woman under 40 in good health and CMV-seronegative. Source material: PBMCs. The rearrangement joins TRBV11-2 to TRBJ2-7; 7 nucleotides line up with TRBD2. CDR3 in amino acids: CASSSWGGLSSYEQYF. The CDR3 DNA is TGTGCCAGCAGCTCCTGGGGGGGGTTAAGCTCCTACGAGCAGTACTTC.